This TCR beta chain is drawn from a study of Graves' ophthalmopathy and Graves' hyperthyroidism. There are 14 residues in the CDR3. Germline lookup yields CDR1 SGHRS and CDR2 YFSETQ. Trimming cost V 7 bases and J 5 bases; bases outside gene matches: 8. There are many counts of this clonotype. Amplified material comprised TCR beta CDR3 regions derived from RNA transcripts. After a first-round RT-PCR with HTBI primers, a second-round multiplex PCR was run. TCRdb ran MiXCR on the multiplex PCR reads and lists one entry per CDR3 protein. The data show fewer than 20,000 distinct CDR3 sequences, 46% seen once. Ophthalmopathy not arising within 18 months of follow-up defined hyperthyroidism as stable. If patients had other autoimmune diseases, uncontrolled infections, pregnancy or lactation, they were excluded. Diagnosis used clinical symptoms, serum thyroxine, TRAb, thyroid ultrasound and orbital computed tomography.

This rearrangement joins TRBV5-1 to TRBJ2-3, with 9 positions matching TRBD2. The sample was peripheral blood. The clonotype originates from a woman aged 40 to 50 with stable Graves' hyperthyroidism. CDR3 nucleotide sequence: TGCGCCAGCCTCGAGCAAGCGGGAGGAGATACGCAGTATTTT. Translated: CASLEQAGGDTQYF.